Presented here are 10 T cell receptor beta chains from one specimen sequenced in a study of regulatory dendritic cells for organ transplantation. Their target antigens are unknown. Allogeneic regulatory or mature dendritic cells were co-cultured for roughly five days with CFSE-labeled sorted T cells at 1:10. Here immunoSEQ multiplex PCR was the method, and the copy in TCRdb shows in-frame clones only, minus some. The table records about 10,000 clones, less than 70% of them present only once. The specimen was naive CD4+ T cells from blood cultured with dendritic cells. Subset in this sample: CD45RA+ naive T cells. The receptors derive from a human donor in good health.

This chain connects TRBV7-2 to TRBJ2-2; the D gene is possibly TRBD1 (6 bases). This CDR3 spans 15 amino acids. V lost 5 bases to trimming and J lost 5 bases, with 15 bases between them. Germline CDR1 is SGHTA and CDR2 is FQGNSA. Here the CDR3 DNA reads TGTGCCAGCAGCCCGCAACCCACAGGGACCGGGGAGCTGTTTTTT. This translates into CASSPQPTGTGELFF.

The V and J genes are TRBV10-3 and TRBJ1-1, with TRBD1 identical over 8 bases. Trimming removed 6 bases from V and 6 bases from J; junction bases left unmatched: 6. Germline lookup yields CDR1 ENHRY and CDR2 SYGVKD. The CDR3 runs 13 residues. The CDR3 nucleotides are TGTGCCATCAGCGACACACAGGGGGCTGAAGCTTTCTTT. Translated, it gives CAISDTQGAEAFF.

The CDR3 loop reads CAGRGGSNTGELFF. The CDR3 DNA reads as TGTGCCGGGCGAGGGGGCTCGAACACCGGGGAGCTGTTTTTT. The J gene is TRBJ2-2, the V gene TRBV7-2, with TRBD1 matching 7 bases. Per the germline V gene, CDR1 is SGHTA and CDR2 is FQGNSA. The CDR3 totals 14 residues. V shed 11 bases, J shed 0 bases, and the junction held 6 bases outside the gene matches.

In this sample, this clone turned up a few times. The J gene is TRBJ1-6, the V gene TRBV6-6, with D unresolved. V lost 6 bases and J 6 bases, leaving 12 bases between the germline ends. In germline, CDR1 is MNHNY, CDR2 SVGAGI (reference sequence). The CDR3 spans 14 residues. In nucleotides, the CDR3 is TGTGCCAGCAGCGCCGCAACAGCTAATTCACCCCTCCACTTT. As protein: CASSAATANSPLHF.

On this clone itself: The CDR3 ends on some other residue instead of the conserved phenylalanine or tryptophan, so this is likely a read error. The DNA is omitted, as the CDR3 cannot be located on it reliably, and the CDR3 follows TCRdb's listing. The chain uses TRBV7-8 and TRBJ2-6; no check of the table's D call, TRBD2, against the DNA was made. The CDR3 is 9 amino acids in total, end residues counted. Germline lookup yields CDR1 SGHVS and CDR2 FQNEAQ. The CDR3: CASSLGAQP.

The chain employs TRBV29-1 and TRBJ1-2; tentative D call: TRBD1 (5 bases). The length of the CDR3 is 12 residues. Germline assignment: CDR1 SQVTM and CDR2 ANQGSEA. V dropped 5 bases and J dropped 1 base, with 8 bases sitting between them. Here the CDR3 reads CSVSDSNYGYTF. The CDR3 DNA follows: TGCAGCGTTTCTGACAGTAACTATGGCTACACCTTC.

This clone has just a few counts. This CDR3 reads CASSIDSSYNSPLHF. The CDR3 nucleotides are TGTGCCAGCAGCATAGACAGCTCCTATAATTCACCCCTCCACTTT. This chain connects TRBV7-9 to TRBJ1-6, with D possibly matching TRBD1 (5 bases). This CDR3 has 15 amino acids. V lost 5 bases to trimming and J lost 0 bases, with 8 bases between them. Germline V gives CDR1 SEHNR, CDR2 FQNEAQ (reference sequence).

The chain is built from TRBV9 and TRBJ2-1; D is perhaps TRBD1 (6 bases). The CDR3 length is 15 residues. The V end lost 2 bases, the J end lost 0 bases, and 9 bases lay between the germline ends. Germline assignment: CDR1 SGDLS and CDR2 YYNGEE. This chain's CDR3 is CASSVRGSSYNEQFF. The DNA for the CDR3 is TGTGCCAGCAGCGTTAGGGGGAGCTCCTACAATGAGCAGTTCTTC. The complete variable domain, with remaining parts taken from reference TRBV9 and TRBJ2-1, reads DSGVTQTPKHLITATGQRVTLRCSPRSGDLSVYWYQQSLDQGLQFLIQYYNGEERAKGNILERFSAQQFPDLHSELNLSSLELGDSALYFCASSVRGSSYNEQFFGPGTRLTVL.

This clone has only one observation. The rearrangement uses TRBV9 and TRBJ1-2; tentative D call: TRBD1 (6 bases). In germline, CDR1 is SGDLS, CDR2 YYNGEE. Trimming took off 0 bases at V and 3 bases at J, with 12 bases between the two ends. This CDR3 is built from 15 residues. This chain's CDR3 is CASSVVWGPDYGYTF. The CDR3 DNA reads TGTGCCAGCAGCGTAGTGTGGGGGCCAGACTATGGCTACACCTTC.

In DNA form, the CDR3 reads TGCAGCGTACAACAGGGGAACTACAATGAGCAGTTCTTC. Translating it yields CSVQQGNYNEQFF. The chain employs TRBV29-1 and TRBJ2-1, with TRBD1 identical over 7 bases. Germline assignment: CDR1 SQVTM and CDR2 ANQGSEA. There are 13 residues in the CDR3. J lost 3 bases, V lost 6 bases, and 5 bases had no gene match.